Described below is a single T cell receptor (beta chain) sequence and its context. Its antigen is as yet unknown. Germline V CDR1 and CDR2: SSHAT, FNYEAQ (reference sequence). V lost 5 bases to trimming and J lost 6 bases; unmatched junction nucleotides: 7. There are 14 residues in the CDR3. This sample is part of a study of T cells after yellow fever vaccination. As TCR cDNA was made by 5'RACE template switching, a universal primer site and UMIs were added. TCRdb reprocessed the 5' RACE reads with MiXCR, giving one entry per CDR3 protein. The profile shows about 400,000 distinct CDR3 sequences, about 6.2% of them singletons. Study-wide points: Highly abundant clonotypes carried over from the bulk population could end up in FACS-sorted repertoires as contaminants.

The starting material was PBMCs, obtained 5 days after the yellow fever booster vaccination. J is TRBJ2-1 and V is TRBV7-7; 7 bases are shared with TRBD2. This TCR derives from a young man who received the YFV17D yellow fever vaccine. The CDR3 loop reads CASSVDGLGNEQFF. The CDR3 coding sequence is TGTGCCAGCAGCGTAGATGGACTAGGCAATGAGCAGTTCTTC.